The 28 T cell receptor beta chains presented below share a single source sample, sequenced in a study of T cell responses to AZD1222 COVID-19 vaccine (TCRdb year 2021). The label giving this sample's time point can be read as: about 28 days (+/-7) after the second vaccine dose. The library was obtained by the immunoSEQ multiplex PCR assay. The table comes from immuneACCESS by way of TCRdb, which keeps in-frame sequences with V and J called. Part of the clones is missing from these tables; in studies checked, under half for an unresolved V gene and the rest for unknown reasons. Counted in this sample were around 80,000 clones; approximately 83% of them appeared once. Of the sample, more than 9% falls within the top ten clones. The specimen comprised peripheral blood, sampled 28 days after the second AZD1222 dose. The receptor source for this set is an adult who received the AZD1222 COVID-19 vaccine.

CDR3 DNA sequence: TGTGCCAGCAGCTCGCGTCTAGGGGGGACCGGGGAGCTGTTTTTT. It encodes CASSSRLGGTGELFF. The J gene is TRBJ2-2, the V gene TRBV14; perhaps D is TRBD1 or TRBD2 (6 bases each). CDR1 and CDR2 from the germline V gene are SGHDN and FVKESK. V lost 5 bases and J lost 5, with 15 bases in between. The CDR3 extends over 15 amino acids.

The chain has TRBV24-1 and TRBJ2-1, with a possible D match to TRBD2 (7 bases). The CDR3 loop spans 16 amino acids. V was cut by 3 bases and J by 7 bases, with 18 bases left in between. CDR1 is KGHDR and CDR2 is SFDVKD in the germline V gene. In DNA, the CDR3 is TGTGCCACCAGTGATGGAGCGGGGACACGTTATAATGAGCAGTTCTTC. Protein product: CATSDGAGTRYNEQFF.

The chain links TRBV11-2 to TRBJ2-1; D is possibly TRBD1 (6 bases). The CDR3 has 14 amino acids. Looked up from germline, CDR1 is SGHAT and CDR2 is FQNNGV. V lost 2 bases to trimming and J lost 4 bases, with 9 bases between them. This chain's CDR3 is CASSLQGRYNEQFF. CDR3 nucleotides: TGTGCCAGCAGCTTACAGGGGAGATACAATGAGCAGTTCTTC.

The chain employs TRBV3-1 (or the pseudogene TRBV3-2) and TRBJ1-1, with 9 nucleotides matching TRBD1. This CDR3 region has 14 residues. Germline V gene lookup returns CDR1 LGHDT and CDR2 YNNKEL (reference sequence). V gave up 4 bases and J gave up 6 bases; unmatched junction bases: 6. CDR3 DNA sequence: TGTGCCAGCAGCCGAATGGACAGGGGATCTGAAGCTTTCTTT. Protein sequence: CASSRMDRGSEAFF.

The chain combines TRBV25-1 with TRBJ1-4; D possibly corresponds to TRBD1 (5 bases). Trimming left V 3 bases short and J 7 bases short, with 12 bases between. The CDR3 is 14 residues long. CDR1 and CDR2 from the germline V gene are MGHDK and SYGVNS. Written as DNA, the CDR3 is TGTGCCAGCAGTGACCCTGGGACCCGTGAAAAACTGTTTTTT. Its translation: CASSDPGTREKLFF.

CDR3 sequence: CASSFLVVEAFF. The CDR3 DNA follows: TGTGCCAGCAGTTTTTTAGTCGTGGAAGCTTTCTTT. The chain links TRBV6-5 to TRBJ1-1; D gene uncertain. The CDR3 covers 12 residues. V lost 4 bases and J lost 8, with 11 bases in between. Germline CDR1 is MNHEY and CDR2 is SVGAGI.

The genes are TRBV5-1 and TRBJ1-4; D is unclear. V was trimmed by 0 bases and J by 4 bases, leaving 16 bases between them. The germline V gene encodes CDR1 SGHRS and CDR2 YFSETQ. This CDR3 has 17 residues. The CDR3 sequence is CASSLGLNRGHNEKLFF. The CDR3 DNA reads as TGCGCCAGCAGCTTGGGGCTCAACCGTGGCCATAATGAAAAACTGTTTTTT.

This chain links TRBV5-1 with TRBJ1-1, with D possibly being TRBD1 (5 bases). Trimming stripped 0 bases from V and 8 bases from J, with 14 bases between. This CDR3 has 14 residues. Looked up from germline, CDR1 is SGHRS and CDR2 is YFSETQ. CDR3 sequence (DNA): TGCGCCAGCAGCTTGGCTCAGGGAATTCGAGAAGCTTTCTTT. It encodes CASSLAQGIREAFF.

The rearrangement links TRBV19 to TRBJ1-5, with D possibly being TRBD1 (5 bases). Germline assignment: CDR1 LNHDA and CDR2 SQIVND (reference sequence). Deletions cut 5 bases from V and 0 bases from J, with 23 bases between. This CDR3 has 19 amino acids. The CDR3 reads CASSFRRGLPSYSNQPQHF. The CDR3 DNA reads TGTGCCAGTAGTTTCCGACGGGGCCTTCCGTCTTATAGCAATCAGCCCCAGCATTTT.

The chain links TRBV5-1 to TRBJ2-7; TRBD1 matches at 7 bases. Germline V gene sequence: CDR1 SGHRS, CDR2 YFSETQ. The CDR3 has 14 residues. Germline trimming cut 3 bases from V and 0 bases from J; bases unmatched to any gene: 3. The CDR3 region has the DNA TGCGCCAGCAGCTGGGGGACAGCCTCCTACGAGCAGTACTTC. Amino acids: CASSWGTASYEQYF.

This clone was detected once. This chain uses TRBV6-5 with TRBJ1-1; a weak D match, TRBD1 (6 bases). V was trimmed by 4 bases and J by 4 bases, leaving 16 bases between them. Germline values: CDR1 MNHEY, CDR2 SVGAGI. The CDR3 sequence is 15 residues long. The CDR3 DNA reads TGTGCCAGCAGTTCCCGACAGGTTCCGGTCACTGAAGCTTTCTTT. Residues: CASSSRQVPVTEAFF.

This clone came up once. The chain has TRBV7-3 and TRBJ2-3; 14 nucleotides match TRBD2. After removal of 1 base from V and 4 bases from J, the junction contained 4 bases not matched to a gene. The CDR3 length is 17 residues. Germline values: CDR1 SGHTA, CDR2 FQGTGA. This chain's CDR3 is CASSLKGLAGGSDTQYF. The CDR3 region has the DNA TGTGCCAGCAGCTTAAAAGGACTAGCGGGGGGTTCAGATACGCAGTATTTT.

The J gene is TRBJ2-7, the V gene TRBV5-4; TRBD1 matches at 7 bases. The CDR3 sequence is 15 residues long. Losses at the gene ends were 2 bases for V and 3 bases for J; bases not matched to a gene: 8. Germline V gene sequence: CDR1 SGHNT, CDR2 YYREEE (reference sequence). The CDR3 region is CASSFGDRINYEQYF. CDR3 sequence (DNA): TGTGCCAGCAGCTTCGGGGACAGAATAAACTACGAGCAGTACTTC.

The chain is built from TRBV7-9 and TRBJ2-3; D remains ambiguous. CDR1 is SEHNR, CDR2 FQNEAQ, per germline (reference sequence). CDR3 length: 13 residues. Trimming pared 5 bases from V and 4 bases from J, leaving 10 bases between. The CDR3 sequence: CASSPRGPDTQYF. CDR3 bases: TGTGCCAGCAGCCCCCGTGGCCCAGATACGCAGTATTTT.

This clone was observed a handful of times. The V and J genes are TRBV5-1 and TRBJ2-2; possibly TRBD2 for D (5 bases). The CDR3 is 13 amino acids. Germline loops: CDR1 SGHRS, CDR2 YFSETQ. V was shortened by 3 bases and J by 2 bases, with 5 bases between the two germline ends. The CDR3 DNA reads as TGCGCCAGCAGCTCGGGAAACACCGGGGAGCTGTTTTTT. This sequence encodes CASSSGNTGELFF.

The chain links TRBV2 to TRBJ1-1; a weak D match, TRBD1 (5 bases). This CDR3 has 16 amino acids. The V end lost 4 bases, the J end lost 2 bases, and 17 bases lay between the germline ends. Germline V gene sequence: CDR1 SNHLY, CDR2 FYNNEI. In DNA, the CDR3 is TGTGCCAGCAGTGGATCGGGGGGGGACCTAAACACTGAAGCTTTCTTT. It is translated as CASSGSGGDLNTEAFF. Full variable domain (rest looked up from reference TRBV2 and TRBJ1-1): EPEVTQTPSHQVTQMGQEVILRCVPISNHLYFYWYRQILGQKVEFLVSFYNNEISEKSEIFDDQFSVERPDGSNFTLKIRSTKLEDSAMYFCASSGSGGDLNTEAFFGQGTRLTVV.

This clone was counted once. The V and J genes are TRBV3-1 (or the pseudogene TRBV3-2) and TRBJ1-5, with D perhaps TRBD1 (6 bases). V shed 2 bases and J shed 9 bases, with 11 bases lying between them. The CDR3 is 13 residues long. The germline CDR1 and CDR2 sequences are LGHDT and YNNKEL (reference sequence). This CDR3 is CASSQQQGLPQHF. The CDR3 DNA sequence: TGTGCCAGCAGCCAACAACAGGGACTGCCCCAGCATTTT.

The chain has TRBV6-6 and TRBJ1-1; no firm D call. Germline V gene lookup returns CDR1 MNHNY and CDR2 SVGAGI (reference sequence). Trimming took 3 bases from V and 0 from J, leaving 11 bases between them. This CDR3 has 15 residues. The CDR3 protein is CASSYTRQMNTEAFF. CDR3 DNA: TGTGCCAGCAGTTATACGAGGCAGATGAACACTGAAGCTTTCTTT.

This clone was found a few times. This chain joins TRBV19 and TRBJ1-1; unclear D gene. CDR3 length: 12 amino acids. From germline, CDR1 is LNHDA and CDR2 SQIVND (reference sequence). V lost 3 bases and J 6 bases, leaving 8 bases between the germline ends. CDR3 DNA sequence: TGTGCCAGTAGTATTGGGTGGGCTGAAGCTTTCTTT. Protein product: CASSIGWAEAFF.

The rearrangement joins TRBV6-1 to TRBJ2-7, with D uncertain. The V and J ends lost 1 base and 4 bases respectively, with 2 bases between them. Germline-derived CDR1 and CDR2 are MNHNS and SASEGT. The CDR3 is 11 amino acids. DNA for the CDR3: TGTGCCAGCAGTGAAGGTTACGAGCAGTACTTC. This gives the protein CASSEGYEQYF.

The chain employs TRBV28 and TRBJ1-2; TRBD1 matches at 7 bases. V shed 5 bases and J 1 base; nucleotides not matched to a gene: 4. Germline CDR1 MDHEN, CDR2 SYDVKM. This CDR3 region has 14 residues. The CDR3 DNA follows: TGTGCCAGCAGTCGGGACAGAATTAACTATGGCTACACCTTC. Protein sequence: CASSRDRINYGYTF.

This chain uses TRBV6-4 with TRBJ2-3; TRBD1 is a possible D gene (6 bases). Germline CDR1 reads MRHNA; CDR2 reads SNTAGT. V gave up 2 bases and J gave up 9 bases, with 18 bases separating them. The CDR3 sequence is 15 residues long. DNA of the CDR3: TGTGCCAGCAGTGACGGGGTGGGACCCCAGGGGACGCAGTATTTT. Its protein product is CASSDGVGPQGTQYF.

V gene TRBV5-4 combines with J gene TRBJ2-5; D remains ambiguous. The CDR3 has 13 residues. The V end lost 0 bases, the J end lost 1 base, and 4 bases lay between the germline ends. Germline assignment: CDR1 SGHNT and CDR2 YYREEE (reference sequence). CDR3 nucleotide sequence: TGTGCCAGCAGCTTGGACAGCCAAGAGACCCAGTACTTC. Translating it yields CASSLDSQETQYF.

The chain carries TRBV19 and TRBJ2-4; the D gene is possibly TRBD1 (5 bases). This CDR3 region has 13 residues. CDR1 is LNHDA, CDR2 SQIVND, per germline (reference sequence). V shed 5 bases and J shed 3 bases, with 8 bases lying between them. The CDR3 DNA is TGTGCCAGTAGTGGGGCCAGCAAAAACATTCAGTACTTC. Protein sequence: CASSGASKNIQYF.

The CDR3 DNA reads TGTGCCAGCAGCTTACTAAAAGGGTCAGATACGCAGTATTTT. Translated, it gives CASSLLKGSDTQYF. The chain joins TRBV7-8 to TRBJ2-3; D is uncertain. The CDR3 spans 14 residues. Trimming pared 2 bases from V and 4 bases from J, leaving 10 bases between. Germline loops: CDR1 SGHVS, CDR2 FQNEAQ.

CDR3 in amino acids: CAISDRAQETQYF. CDR3 bases: TGTGCCATCAGCGACAGGGCCCAAGAGACCCAGTACTTC. The chain links TRBV10-3 to TRBJ2-5, with 7 bases lining up with TRBD1. The V and J ends lost 6 bases and 1 base, in that order; junction bases with no gene match: 2. Germline-derived CDR1 and CDR2 are ENHRY and SYGVKD. This CDR3 is 13 amino acids long.

The chain links TRBV18 to TRBJ1-1; unclear D gene. Germline CDR1 is KGHSH and CDR2 is LQKENI. CDR3 size: 14 residues. V shed 4 bases and J shed 5 bases, with 14 bases lying between them. Written as DNA, the CDR3 is TGTGCCAGCTCACGGGGAGAGGGAAGGACTGAAGCTTTCTTT. Translation: CASSRGEGRTEAFF.

The rearrangement joins TRBV11-3 to TRBJ2-2; 11 bases are shared with TRBD2. There are 16 residues in the CDR3. The V segment lost 3 bases and the J segment 1 base; nucleotides outside the gene matches: 1. The germline gives CDR1 SGHNT, CDR2 YENEEA. CDR3 protein: CASSLGLAVNTGELFF. The CDR3 bases are TGTGCCAGCAGCTTGGGACTAGCGGTGAACACCGGGGAGCTGTTTTTT.